These T cell receptor beta chains were read from a single sample in a study of PD-1 blockade in classical Hodgkin lymphoma. Data came from immunoSEQ multiplex PCR; TCRdb stores just in-frame clones and leaves some out. The repertoire consists of roughly 5,000 clones, with 86% occurring once and the leading ten covering around a fifth. Input material: CD8+ T cells from blood. The receptor set was obtained from a human donor with classical Hodgkin lymphoma. The CDR3 runs from the conserved cysteine through the conserved F or W. Fields, in order: D gene, J gene, V gene, clone size, CDR3 DNA, CDR3 protein. D genes are given only for firm matches. Not every row has a clone size; where given, it reads once, few, many or a size class.

D: TRBD1
J: TRBJ1-6
V: TRBV7-9
size: .
DNA: TGTGCCAGCGGGACAGGGAACAATTCACCCCTCCACTTT
CDR3: CASGTGNNSPLHF

D: TRBD1
J: TRBJ2-1
V: TRBV10-1
size: .
DNA: TGCGCCAGCAGTGAGGGGGACAGGGTATCTGGTGAGCAGTTCTTC
CDR3: CASSEGDRVSGEQFF

D: .
J: TRBJ2-3
V: TRBV6-4
size: .
DNA: TGTGCCAGCAGTGACTCCGACGGGTCTAGCACAGATACGCAGTATTTT
CDR3: CASSDSDGSSTDTQYF

D: .
J: TRBJ2-5
V: TRBV2
size: .
DNA: TGTGCCAGCAGACAGGGTTGGGGGTACCAAGAGACCCAGTACTTC
CDR3: CASRQGWGYQETQYF

D: .
J: TRBJ2-3
V: TRBV29-1
size: .
DNA: TGCAGCGTTCCCAGGGACACAGATACGCAGTATTTT
CDR3: CSVPRDTDTQYF

D: .
J: TRBJ1-1
V: TRBV28
size: .
DNA: TGTGCCAGCAGAACGAAGTGGGACACTGAAGCTTTCTTT
CDR3: CASRTKWDTEAFF

D: .
J: TRBJ1-3
V: TRBV4-1
size: .
DNA: TGCGCCAGCAGCCAAGGTTCCAGCCCTGGAAACACCATATATTTT
CDR3: CASSQGSSPGNTIYF

D: TRBD2
J: TRBJ2-7
V: TRBV4-1
size: .
DNA: TGCGCCAGCAGCAATCCGGGACTAGGAGAGCAGTACTTC
CDR3: CASSNPGLGEQYF

D: .
J: TRBJ2-7
V: TRBV25-1
size: .
DNA: TGTGCCAGCAGTGACTTGTCTATGTACGAGCAGTACTTC
CDR3: CASSDLSMYEQYF

D: .
J: TRBJ2-2
V: TRBV6-5
size: .
DNA: TGTGCCAGCAGTTACCTATCTACGGCCGCCGGGGAGCTGTTTTTT
CDR3: CASSYLSTAAGELFF

D: TRBD1
J: TRBJ2-7
V: TRBV15
size: once
DNA: TGTGCCACCAGCAGATCTCGGACAGGGAACTACGAGCAGTACTTC
CDR3: CATSRSRTGNYEQYF

D: TRBD1
J: TRBJ1-5
V: TRBV7-3
size: .
DNA: TGTGCCAGCAGCTCCCGGGACAGGGTTGGGCAGCCCCAGCATTTT
CDR3: CASSSRDRVGQPQHF

D: TRBD1
J: TRBJ1-1
V: TRBV19
size: .
DNA: TGTGCCAGTAGTATCCTGACAGGGGTCGCTGAAGCTTTCTTT
CDR3: CASSILTGVAEAFF

D: TRBD1
J: TRBJ1-1
V: TRBV25-1
size: .
DNA: TGTGCCAGCAGTGCCCCACCACCAAGACAGGGAGAGGCACCTGAAGCTTTCTTT
CDR3: CASSAPPPRQGEAPEAFF

D: .
J: TRBJ2-3
V: TRBV11-3
size: .
DNA: TGTGCCAGCAGCTTAGATGTTGGTGGGAGTCACCTAGGGGGTACGCAGTATTTT
CDR3: CASSLDVGGSHLGGTQYF

D: TRBD2
J: TRBJ2-1
V: TRBV29-1
size: .
DNA: TGCAGCGTTGTAGGGCGGGGGAACCACAATGAGCAGTTCTTC
CDR3: CSVVGRGNHNEQFF

D: .
J: TRBJ2-2
V: TRBV14
size: .
DNA: TGTGCCAGCAGCCAAGACAGGGTCCACACCGGGGAGCTGTTTTTT
CDR3: CASSQDRVHTGELFF

D: .
J: TRBJ2-6
V: TRBV5-6
size: once
DNA: TGTGCCAGCAGCTTAGGGGTCTCTGGGGCCAACGTCCTGACTTTC
CDR3: CASSLGVSGANVLTF

D: .
J: TRBJ1-2
V: TRBV4-1
size: large
DNA: TGCGCCAGCAGCCAAGTGGACAGCTTCTTAAATGGCTACACCTTC
CDR3: CASSQVDSFLNGYTF

D: .
J: TRBJ2-1
V: TRBV27
size: .
DNA: TGTGCCAGCAGTCTACAACAGGGTCTTAGATACAATGAGCAGTTCTTC
CDR3: CASSLQQGLRYNEQFF

D: .
J: TRBJ1-1
V: TRBV7-9
size: .
DNA: TGTGCCAGCAGCTTAACGACAGGAACTGAAGCTTTCTTT
CDR3: CASSLTTGTEAFF

D: TRBD2
J: TRBJ2-5
V: TRBV10-1
size: .
DNA: TGCGCCAGCAGTGAAGAGGCGGGAGGAGGAGAGACCCAGTACTTC
CDR3: CASSEEAGGGETQYF

D: .
J: TRBJ2-5
V: TRBV25-1
size: .
DNA: TGTGCCAGCAGTGAATCGTCCAGAGATGAAGAGACCCAGTACTTC
CDR3: CASSESSRDEETQYF

D: .
J: TRBJ2-7
V: TRBV10-3
size: .
DNA: TGTGCCATCAAGTGGGGGTACGAGCAGTACTTC
CDR3: CAIKWGYEQYF

D: TRBD2
J: TRBJ2-3
V: TRBV6-4
size: .
DNA: TGTGCCAGCAGTGACTCGAACGGGAGGCTCGATACGCAGTATTTT
CDR3: CASSDSNGRLDTQYF

D: .
J: TRBJ1-2
V: TRBV29-1
size: .
DNA: TGCAGCGTTGAAGATATGCCTTATGGCTACACCTTC
CDR3: CSVEDMPYGYTF

D: TRBD2
J: TRBJ2-1
V: TRBV5-6
size: .
DNA: TGTGCCAGCAGTCACCGACTAGCGCACTCCTACAATGAGCAGTTCTTC
CDR3: CASSHRLAHSYNEQFF

D: .
J: TRBJ1-2
V: TRBV28
size: .
DNA: TGTGCCAGCAGTTTATCCGACACCTATGGCTACACCTTC
CDR3: CASSLSDTYGYTF

D: .
J: TRBJ2-3
V: TRBV30
size: .
DNA: TGTGCCTGGAGCAGGGTACGTACAGATACGCAGTATTTT
CDR3: CAWSRVRTDTQYF

D: .
J: TRBJ2-3
V: TRBV6-4
size: .
DNA: TGTGCCAGCAGTGAGGAGGGGGGCACAGATACGCAGTATTTT
CDR3: CASSEEGGTDTQYF

D: .
J: TRBJ1-2
V: TRBV20-1
size: .
DNA: TGCAGTGCTAGAGTGGTGTTCTACACCTTC
CDR3: CSARVVFYTF

D: .
J: TRBJ1-2
V: TRBV10-1
size: .
DNA: TGCGCCAGCAGTGAGTCGAGGGCTGTAGACTACAGATTC
CDR3: CASSESRAVDYRF

D: TRBD2
J: TRBJ2-3
V: TRBV7-9
size: .
DNA: TGTGCCAGCAGCTTAGGGTTCCCTAGCGGGAGGACCGATACGCAGTATTTT
CDR3: CASSLGFPSGRTDTQYF

D: .
J: TRBJ2-1
V: TRBV6-4
size: .
DNA: TGTGCCAGCAGTGACAAGCGGACGGATAGGCAGTTCTTC
CDR3: CASSDKRTDRQFF

D: .
J: TRBJ2-5
V: TRBV25-1
size: .
DNA: TGTGCCAGCAGTGACGAGGGGGCCCAGTACTTC
CDR3: CASSDEGAQYF

D: .
J: TRBJ2-3
V: TRBV2
size: .
DNA: TGTGCCAGCAGTTACGCCCCCCTCACAGATACGCAGTATTTT
CDR3: CASSYAPLTDTQYF

D: .
J: TRBJ2-1
V: TRBV6-4
size: .
DNA: TGTGCCAGCAGTGGGGGAGGAGAGAACAATGAGCAGTTCTTC
CDR3: CASSGGGENNEQFF

D: .
J: TRBJ2-5
V: TRBV25-1
size: .
DNA: TGTGCCAGCAGTGAATCCATATCGACACGGGCGAAAGAAGAGACCCAGTACTTC
CDR3: CASSESISTRAKEETQYF

D: .
J: TRBJ1-5
V: TRBV30
size: .
DNA: TGTGCCTGGAGCGGAAATAGCAATCAGCCCCAGCATTTT
CDR3: CAWSGNSNQPQHF

D: TRBD2
J: TRBJ2-7
V: TRBV6-5
size: .
DNA: TGTGCCAGCAGTCAACTAGCGGGAGGGCCGGACGAGCAGTACTTC
CDR3: CASSQLAGGPDEQYF

D: .
J: TRBJ2-5
V: TRBV28
size: .
DNA: TGTGCCAGCAGTTTATGGGCGGCTACCCTGTCGGGAGAGACCCAGTACTTC
CDR3: CASSLWAATLSGETQYF

D: TRBD1
J: TRBJ2-1
V: TRBV7-9
size: .
DNA: TGTGCCAGCAGCTTCTTGGGACAGATATTCAATGAGCAGTTCTTC
CDR3: CASSFLGQIFNEQFF

D: TRBD1
J: TRBJ1-6
V: TRBV10-2
size: .
DNA: TGCGCCAGCACCGGGACAGGGAATTCACCCCTCCACTTT
CDR3: CASTGTGNSPLHF

D: TRBD2
J: TRBJ2-3
V: TRBV19
size: .
DNA: TGTGCCAGTTGTAGCGGGAGAACAGATACGCAGTATTTT
CDR3: CASCSGRTDTQYF

D: .
J: TRBJ2-3
V: TRBV25-1
size: .
DNA: TGTGCCAGCAGTAACGGACCAGACGATACGCAGTATTTT
CDR3: CASSNGPDDTQYF

D: .
J: TRBJ1-3
V: TRBV4-1
size: .
DNA: TGCGCCAGCAGCCAAGTAGGCGGACCGTTCTCTGGAAACACCATATATTTT
CDR3: CASSQVGGPFSGNTIYF

D: .
J: TRBJ2-7
V: TRBV25-1
size: few
DNA: TGTGCCAGCAGTGACCCGGATGACGAGCAGTACTTC
CDR3: CASSDPDDEQYF

D: .
J: TRBJ1-5
V: TRBV28
size: .
DNA: TGTGCCAGCAGTTTAGGCAGCAATCAGCCCCAGCATTTT
CDR3: CASSLGSNQPQHF

D: TRBD2
J: TRBJ2-7
V: TRBV27
size: .
DNA: TGTGCCAGCAGTTTGGGCCTAGCGGGTTTCGGCTACGAGCAGTACTTC
CDR3: CASSLGLAGFGYEQYF

D: .
J: TRBJ2-7
V: TRBV21-1
size: .
DNA: TGTGCCAGCAGCTTAAAGGGGCCGGATCATTCCTCCTACGAGCAGTACTTC
CDR3: CASSLKGPDHSSYEQYF

D: .
J: TRBJ2-7
V: TRBV7-8
size: .
DNA: TGTGCCAGCACCATCGACCGGGACATATATTACGAGCAGTACTTC
CDR3: CASTIDRDIYYEQYF

D: TRBD1
J: TRBJ2-5
V: TRBV6-7
size: once
DNA: TGTGCCAGCAGTCCGGGACAGGGGGCACCTTACTCCGAGACCCAGTACTTC
CDR3: CASSPGQGAPYSETQYF